One and the same sample provided the 21 T cell receptor beta chains below, sequenced in a study of shared clonotypes between healthy human individuals. Profiled with immunoSEQ multiplex PCR; TCRdb holds only in-frame clones, not every one. The sample has under 2.5 million clones; 92% are singletons. The sample was naive CD4+ T cells from PBMCs. Specified subset: CD45RA+ positively selected. The receptors were gathered from a man younger than 35 in good health. Some clones in this sample may be carry-over from other donors' samples.

This rearrangement joins TRBV5-1 to TRBJ2-7; D is possibly TRBD1 (6 bases). Germline V lookup: CDR1 SGHRS, CDR2 YFSETQ. The CDR3 extends over 15 amino acids. With 0 bases removed from V and 5 bases from J, the gap between germline ends came to 15 bases. In DNA form, the CDR3 reads TGCGCCAGCAGCTTGGTTGTCCAGGGGCAAAACGAGCAGTACTTC. Translated: CASSLVVQGQNEQYF.

Worth noting for this clone: This sample also contains other DNA sequences that code for the same CDR3. The chain employs TRBV7-2 and TRBJ1-1; D remains ambiguous. Per germline, CDR1 SGHTA and CDR2 FQGNSA. Between the trimmed V and J ends, which lost 3 bases and 0 bases, there was a span of 5 bases. The CDR3 length is 13 residues. The CDR3 here is CASSFYMNTEAFF. Here the CDR3 DNA reads TGTGCCAGCAGCTTTTACATGAACACTGAAGCTTTCTTT.

The CDR3 reads CASSFMGGGTRETQYF. The CDR3 nucleotides are TGTGCCAGCAGCTTTATGGGTGGTGGTACGAGAGAGACCCAGTACTTC. The chain employs TRBV28 and TRBJ2-5; D is undetermined. CDR1 is MDHEN and CDR2 is SYDVKM in the germline V gene. The CDR3 is 16 residues long. V was clipped by 6 bases and J by 4 bases, with 21 bases between them.

Concerning this clone itself: Other DNA variants within this sample encode the same CDR3. V gene TRBV18 combines with J gene TRBJ1-5, with a possible D match to TRBD1 (6 bases). The CDR3 contains 16 residues. V dropped 2 bases and J dropped 0 bases, with 11 bases sitting between them. The germline CDR1 and CDR2 sequences are KGHSH and LQKENI. The CDR3 reads CASSPMGAGSNQPQHF. The CDR3 DNA follows: TGTGCCAGCTCACCAATGGGGGCTGGTAGCAATCAGCCCCAGCATTTT.

V is TRBV4-2 and J is TRBJ2-4; D is undetermined. Looked up from germline, CDR1 is LGHNA and CDR2 is YNFKEQ. The germline V and J ends were trimmed by 1 base and 4 bases, with 17 bases remaining between them. The CDR3 length is 17 residues. DNA for the CDR3: TGTGCCAGCAGCCAAGTAGGATCCAGCGACGAAAAAAACATTCAGTACTTC. This sequence encodes CASSQVGSSDEKNIQYF.

This clone was found once. Different DNA sequences within this sample yield the same CDR3. The chain recombines TRBV18 with TRBJ2-3; no clear D gene. Germline assignment: CDR1 KGHSH and CDR2 LQKENI. The ends were cut back, 3 bases at V and 0 bases at J, with 7 bases in the middle. The CDR3 contains 14 residues. CDR3 amino acids: CASSPVSSTDTQYF. In DNA form, the CDR3 reads TGTGCCAGCTCACCCGTTTCTAGCACAGATACGCAGTATTTT.

The chain combines TRBV7-9 with TRBJ2-7; 8 bases are a match to TRBD1. V lost 4 bases and J lost 0; bases outside the gene matches: 5. The CDR3 length is 15 residues. Germline CDR1 reads SEHNR; CDR2 reads FQNEAQ (reference sequence). The CDR3 nucleotides read TGTGCCAGCAGCTACAGGGGGAACTACTCCTACGAGCAGTACTTC. As protein: CASSYRGNYSYEQYF.

CDR3 amino acids: CAISGQRSLAGLTDTQYF. DNA of the CDR3: TGTGCCATCAGTGGACAACGCTCCTTAGCGGGACTCACAGATACGCAGTATTTT. The chain recombines TRBV10-3 with TRBJ2-3, with 8 bases matching TRBD2. This CDR3 has 18 residues. CDR1 is ENHRY, CDR2 SYGVKD, per germline. Trimming cost V 4 bases and J 2 bases; bases outside gene matches: 14.

The rearrangement uses TRBV7-9 and TRBJ2-7; D gene uncertain. The CDR3 loop spans 14 amino acids. Trimming cost V 5 bases and J 0 bases, with 11 bases left between them. The germline CDR1 and CDR2 sequences are SEHNR and FQNEAQ (reference sequence). CDR3 loop: CASSPQFDSYEQYF. DNA of the CDR3: TGTGCCAGCAGCCCCCAGTTTGACTCCTACGAGCAGTACTTC.

The V gene is TRBV4-1, the J gene TRBJ2-1; a possible D gene is TRBD1 (5 bases). Trimming took 4 bases from V and 4 from J, leaving 11 bases between them. Germline V lookup: CDR1 MGHRA, CDR2 YSYEKL. This CDR3 spans 14 amino acids. The CDR3 loop reads CASSPDSQYNEQFF. The CDR3 region has the DNA TGCGCCAGCAGCCCCGACAGCCAGTACAATGAGCAGTTCTTC.

Concerning this clone itself: Other nucleotide sequences in the sample specify the same CDR3. The chain couples TRBV5-1 to TRBJ2-5; D is undetermined. The CDR3 runs 12 residues. Trimming shortened V by 4 bases and J by 1 base, and 5 bases separated the two germline ends. Germline V CDR1 and CDR2: SGHRS, YFSETQ. CDR3 sequence reads: CASSPSQETQYF. CDR3 nucleotide sequence: TGCGCCAGCAGCCCTTCCCAAGAGACCCAGTACTTC.

The V gene is TRBV25-1, the J gene TRBJ2-1; TRBD2 agrees at 13 bases. The ends lost 4 bases at V and 8 bases at J; junction bases unmatched: 8. Per the germline V gene, CDR1 is MGHDK and CDR2 is SYGVNS. This CDR3 region has 16 residues. The CDR3 region is CASSATGTSGIYEQFF. The CDR3 DNA reads as TGTGCCAGCAGTGCCACCGGGACTAGCGGGATTTATGAGCAGTTCTTC.

Notes on this clone: Other DNA sequences in the sample encode the same CDR3. The chain recombines TRBV7-8 with TRBJ2-7; tentatively, D is TRBD2 (5 bases). The CDR3 totals 14 residues. Germline CDR1 is SGHVS and CDR2 is FQNEAQ. The V end lost 2 bases, the J end lost 2 bases, and 10 bases lay between the germline ends. Here the CDR3 reads CASSLRRDPYEQYF. The CDR3 region has the DNA TGTGCCAGCAGCTTACGCCGGGATCCCTACGAGCAGTACTTC.

The chain recombines TRBV30 with TRBJ1-2; D is perhaps TRBD1 (5 bases). Germline CDR1 and CDR2: GTSNPN and SVGIG (reference sequence). The CDR3 runs to 14 residues. Trimming removed 3 bases at V and 4 bases at J, with 15 bases between. CDR3 residues: CAWSTGPGGYGYTF. Here the CDR3 DNA reads TGTGCCTGGAGCACAGGCCCGGGGGGCTATGGCTACACCTTC.

This chain links TRBV5-6 with TRBJ1-1; no clear D gene. The CDR3 runs to 13 residues. V lost 0 bases, J lost 8 bases, and 11 bases lay in between. Germline V gene lookup returns CDR1 SGHDT and CDR2 YYEEEE. CDR3 coding DNA: TGTGCCAGCAGCTTGGTCACGGGATTAGAAGCTTTCTTT. Its translation: CASSLVTGLEAFF.

The rearrangement joins TRBV15 to TRBJ2-3, with 12 bases that match TRBD2. CDR1 is LNHNV, CDR2 YYDKDF, per germline (reference sequence). CDR3 size: 16 residues. V shed 5 bases and J 0 bases; nucleotides not matched to a gene: 3. Here the CDR3 DNA reads TGTGCCACCAGCGTCGGACTAGCGGGAAGCACAGATACGCAGTATTTT. Encoded protein: CATSVGLAGSTDTQYF.

This chain links TRBV5-1 with TRBJ2-7; 8 bases are shared with TRBD2. CDR1 is SGHRS, CDR2 YFSETQ, per germline. This CDR3 is built from 16 residues. The junction had 8 bases not matched to a gene; V was cut back by 0 bases and J by 3 bases. CDR3 nucleotide sequence: TGCGCCAGCAGCTTGGTAGTCGGGAGGGCCGGCTACGAGCAGTACTTC. This gives the protein CASSLVVGRAGYEQYF.

V usage is TRBV21-1 and J usage is TRBJ2-7; TRBD2, as called in the table, went unchecked against the DNA. TRBV21-1 is an annotated pseudogene. This CDR3 comprises 13 residues. DNA of the CDR3: TGTGCCAGCGACTCTTACCCTGCCTCCCACCAGTACTTC. Translation gives CASDSYPASHQYF.

The gene calls are TRBV6-5 and TRBJ2-7; the D gene is possibly TRBD2 (6 bases). V was shortened by 0 bases and J by 4 bases, with 7 bases between the two germline ends. There are 13 residues in the CDR3. Germline assignment: CDR1 MNHEY and CDR2 SVGAGI. The CDR3 spells CASSYSAGYEQYF. Here the CDR3 DNA reads TGTGCCAGCAGTTACTCGGCGGGGTACGAGCAGTACTTC.

The V and J genes are TRBV9 and TRBJ2-3; D call uncertain. This CDR3 is built from 14 residues. Germline V lookup: CDR1 SGDLS, CDR2 YYNGEE. Trimming removed 0 bases from V and 2 bases from J, with 7 bases in between. CDR3 coding DNA: TGTGCCAGCAGCGTAGAGCCCCACACAGATACGCAGTATTTT. Residues: CASSVEPHTDTQYF.

The CDR3 spells CASSLEGDIRIHEQFF. In DNA, the CDR3 is TGTGCCAGCAGCTTAGAAGGGGACATCAGGATCCATGAGCAGTTCTTC. The chain couples TRBV7-8 to TRBJ2-1; TRBD1 is a possible D gene (6 bases). Looked up from germline, CDR1 is SGHVS and CDR2 is FQNEAQ. Trimming pared 1 base from V and 8 bases from J, leaving 18 bases between. This CDR3 has 16 amino acids.